Here is one TCR beta chain with its context. Trimming took 0 bases from V and 7 from J; bases not matched to a gene: 8. Germline CDR1 and CDR2: SEHNR and FQNEAQ (reference sequence). This CDR3 has 15 amino acids. These data are taken from a study of CD8 T cells in Susac syndrome. The authors reverse transcribed 0.5 to 1 ug RNA with random hexamers. A multiplex approach, immunoSEQ multiplex PCR, amplified TCR beta CDR3 across 54 Vbeta and 13 Jbeta. TCRdb passed the immunoSEQ multiplex PCR reads through MiXCR, listing each CDR3 protein once. The data hold tens of thousands of distinct CDR3 sequences, with about 92% observed a single time. TEMRA cells were enriched by FACS, while CD8+ and CD4+ T cells were obtained through a negative isolation that was performed magnetically.

The rearrangement joins TRBV7-9 to TRBJ1-1, with 7 bases identical to TRBD1. The TCR originated in a human donor in good health. Sequences were obtained from CD8+ T cells from PBMCs. The chain's CDR3 is CASSLALGGLIEAFF. The CDR3 nucleotides are TGTGCCAGCAGCTTAGCGTTAGGGGGCTTGATTGAAGCTTTCTTT.